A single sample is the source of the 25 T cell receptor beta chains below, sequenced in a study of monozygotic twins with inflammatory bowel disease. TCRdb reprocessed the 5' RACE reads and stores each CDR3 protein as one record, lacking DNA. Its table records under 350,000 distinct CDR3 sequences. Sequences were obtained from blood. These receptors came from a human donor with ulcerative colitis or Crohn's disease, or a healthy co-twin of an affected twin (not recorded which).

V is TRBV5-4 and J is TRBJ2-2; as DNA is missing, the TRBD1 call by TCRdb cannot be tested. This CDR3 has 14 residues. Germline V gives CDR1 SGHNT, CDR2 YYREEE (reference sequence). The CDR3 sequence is CASSFGTGSGELFF. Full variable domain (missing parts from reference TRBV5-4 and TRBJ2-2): ETGVTQSPTHLIKTRGQQVTLRCSSQSGHNTVSWYQQALGQGPQFIFQYYREEENGRGNFPPRFSGLQFPNYSSELNVNALELDDSALYLCASSFGTGSGELFFGEGSRLTVL.

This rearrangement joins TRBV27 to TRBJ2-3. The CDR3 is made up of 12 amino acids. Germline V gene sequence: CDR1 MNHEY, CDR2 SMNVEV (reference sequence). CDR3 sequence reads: CAGSSLGSTQYF.

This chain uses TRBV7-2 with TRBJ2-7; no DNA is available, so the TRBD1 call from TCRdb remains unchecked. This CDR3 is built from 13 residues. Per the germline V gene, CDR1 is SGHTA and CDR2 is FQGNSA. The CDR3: CASSSGLADEQYF.

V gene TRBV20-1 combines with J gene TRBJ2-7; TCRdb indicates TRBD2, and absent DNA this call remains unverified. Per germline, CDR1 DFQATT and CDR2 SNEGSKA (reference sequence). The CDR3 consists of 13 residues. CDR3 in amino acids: CSILRTARTEQYF.

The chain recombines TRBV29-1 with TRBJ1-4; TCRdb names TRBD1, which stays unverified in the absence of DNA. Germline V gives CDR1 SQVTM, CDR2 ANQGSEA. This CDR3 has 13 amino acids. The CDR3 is CSVALGTVEKLFF.

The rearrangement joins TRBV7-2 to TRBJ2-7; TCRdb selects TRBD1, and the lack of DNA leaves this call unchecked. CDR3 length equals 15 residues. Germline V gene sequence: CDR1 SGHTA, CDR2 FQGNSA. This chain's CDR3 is CASSSSRVSAYEQYF.

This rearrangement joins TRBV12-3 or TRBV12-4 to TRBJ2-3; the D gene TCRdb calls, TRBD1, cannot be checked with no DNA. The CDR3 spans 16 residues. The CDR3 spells CASRAGLPGGADTQYF.

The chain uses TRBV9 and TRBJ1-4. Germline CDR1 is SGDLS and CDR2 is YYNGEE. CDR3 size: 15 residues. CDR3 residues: CASSQRWETNEKLFF.

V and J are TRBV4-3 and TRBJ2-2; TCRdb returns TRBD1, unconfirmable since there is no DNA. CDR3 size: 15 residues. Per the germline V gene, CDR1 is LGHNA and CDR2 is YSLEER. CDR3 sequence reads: CASRAGGQITGELFF.

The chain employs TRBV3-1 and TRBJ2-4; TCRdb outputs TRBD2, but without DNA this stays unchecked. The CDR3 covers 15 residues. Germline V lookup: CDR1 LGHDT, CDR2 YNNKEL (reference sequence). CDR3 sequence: CASRGGGAAKNIQYF.

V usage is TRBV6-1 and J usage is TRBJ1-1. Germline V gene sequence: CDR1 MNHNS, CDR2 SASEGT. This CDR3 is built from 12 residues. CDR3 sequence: CASSELGTEAFF.

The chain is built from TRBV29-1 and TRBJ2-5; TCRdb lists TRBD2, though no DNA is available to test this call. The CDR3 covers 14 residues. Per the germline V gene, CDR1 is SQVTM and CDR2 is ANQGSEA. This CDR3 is CSASGGTSWETQYF.

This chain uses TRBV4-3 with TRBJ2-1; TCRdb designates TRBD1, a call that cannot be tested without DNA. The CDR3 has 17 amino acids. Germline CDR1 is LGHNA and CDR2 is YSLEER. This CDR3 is CASSQAYGTGATNEQFF.

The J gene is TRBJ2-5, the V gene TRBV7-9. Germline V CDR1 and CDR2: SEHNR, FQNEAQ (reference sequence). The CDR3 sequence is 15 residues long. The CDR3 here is CASSLIYVSQETQYF. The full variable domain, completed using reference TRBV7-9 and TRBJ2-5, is DTGVSQNPRHKITKRGQNVTFRCDPISEHNRLYWYRQTLGQGPEFLTYFQNEAQLEKSRLLSDRFSAERPKGSFSTLEIQRTEQGDSAMYLCASSLIYVSQETQYFGPGTRLLVL.

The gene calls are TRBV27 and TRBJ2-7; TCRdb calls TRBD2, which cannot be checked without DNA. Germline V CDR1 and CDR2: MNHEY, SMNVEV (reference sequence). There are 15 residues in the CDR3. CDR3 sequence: CASGSLAGGVYEQYF.

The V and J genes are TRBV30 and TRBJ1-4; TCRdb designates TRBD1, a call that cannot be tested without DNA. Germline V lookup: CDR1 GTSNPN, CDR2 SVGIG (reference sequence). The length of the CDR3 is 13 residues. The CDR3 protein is CALDRGSLEKLFF.

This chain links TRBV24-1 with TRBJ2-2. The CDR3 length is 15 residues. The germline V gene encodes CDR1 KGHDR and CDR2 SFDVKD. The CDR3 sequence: CATSDPVVNTGELFF.

The CDR3 is CASSFHLTSGNEQFF. The genes are TRBV12-3 or TRBV12-4 and TRBJ2-1; TCRdb lists TRBD2, though no DNA is available to test this call. CDR3 length: 15 residues.

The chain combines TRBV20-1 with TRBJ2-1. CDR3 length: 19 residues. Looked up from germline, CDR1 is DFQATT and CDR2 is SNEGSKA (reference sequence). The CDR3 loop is CSARVGLSWRETYYNEQFF.

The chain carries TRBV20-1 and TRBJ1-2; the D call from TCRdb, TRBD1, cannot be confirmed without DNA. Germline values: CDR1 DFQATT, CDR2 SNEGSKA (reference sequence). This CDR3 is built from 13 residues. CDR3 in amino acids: CSASGTGYDGYTF.

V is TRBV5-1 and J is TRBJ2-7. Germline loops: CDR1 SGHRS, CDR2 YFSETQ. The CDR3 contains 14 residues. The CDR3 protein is CASSLAGKNYEQYF.

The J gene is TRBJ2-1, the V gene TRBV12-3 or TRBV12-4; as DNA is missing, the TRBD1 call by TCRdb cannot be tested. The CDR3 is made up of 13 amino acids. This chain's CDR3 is CASGDRVPVEQFF.

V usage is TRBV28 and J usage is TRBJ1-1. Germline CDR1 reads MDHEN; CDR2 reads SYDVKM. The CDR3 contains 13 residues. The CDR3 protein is CASSFVENTEAFF. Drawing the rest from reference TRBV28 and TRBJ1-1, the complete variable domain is DVKVTQSSRYLVKRTGEKVFLECVQDMDHENMFWYRQDPGLGLRLIYFSYDVKMKEKGDIPEGYSVSREKKERFSLILESASTNQTSMYLCASSFVENTEAFFGQGTRLTVV.

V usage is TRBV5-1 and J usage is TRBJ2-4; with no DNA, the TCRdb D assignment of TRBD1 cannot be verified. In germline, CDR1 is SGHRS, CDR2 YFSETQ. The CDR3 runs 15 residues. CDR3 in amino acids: CASSALPRQGDIQYF.

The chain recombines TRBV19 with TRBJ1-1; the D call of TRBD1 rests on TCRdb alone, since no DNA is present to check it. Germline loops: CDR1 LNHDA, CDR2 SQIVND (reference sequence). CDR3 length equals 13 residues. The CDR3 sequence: CASGRQGPTEAFF.